These T cell receptor beta chains were read from a single sample in a study of cytomegalovirus exposure and HLA in healthy donors. Clones were read by immunoSEQ multiplex PCR, and TCRdb kept only the in-frame ones, dropping some. The data show 100,000 to 150,000 clones, approximately 91% seen once. Material for sequencing was PBMCs. The receptors shown here come from a woman aged 18-30 years in good health and CMV-seronegative. Each CDR3 is given with its conserved first and last residue. The D gene is left open where the match is weak. Clone sizes are given selectively: once, few, many, or a class where the clone is expanded.

d_call	v_call	j_call	clone_size	cdr3_aa	cdr3_nt
-	TRBV18	TRBJ2-3	-	CASSPPKAADTQYF	TGTGCCAGCTCACCACCCAAAGCCGCAGATACGCAGTATTTT
-	TRBV30	TRBJ2-7	-	CAWSEGISYEQYF	TGTGCCTGGAGTGAGGGGATCTCCTACGAGCAGTACTTC
-	TRBV7-3	TRBJ2-1	-	CASSSGLPSNEQFF	TGTGCCAGCAGCTCGGGACTCCCGAGTAATGAGCAGTTCTTC
-	TRBV7-9	TRBJ1-2	-	CASRDRGEGGYTF	TGTGCCAGCAGGGACCGGGGGGAGGGTGGCTACACCTTC
TRBD1	TRBV9	TRBJ1-3	-	CASSPGQGGGNTIYF	TGTGCCAGCAGCCCCGGACAGGGCGGAGGAAACACCATATATTTT
-	TRBV7-9	TRBJ2-2	-	CASSQGLANTGELFF	TGTGCCAGCAGCCAAGGGCTAGCAAACACCGGGGAGCTGTTTTTT
-	TRBV7-9	TRBJ2-7	-	CASSSFRGLSSYEQYF	TGTGCCAGCAGCTCTTTCCGGGGATTAAGCTCCTACGAGCAGTACTTC
TRBD2	TRBV11-2	TRBJ2-7	-	CASSFWGGEQYF	TGTGCCAGCAGCTTCTGGGGGGGCGAGCAGTACTTC
TRBD1	TRBV11-2	TRBJ1-2	-	CASSSRQGPNYGYTF	TGTGCCAGCAGCTCTCGACAGGGACCTAACTATGGCTACACCTTC
TRBD1	TRBV5-1	TRBJ1-4	few	CASSFVDRGKLFF	TGCGCCAGCAGCTTCGTTGACAGGGGAAAACTGTTTTTT
-	TRBV5-3	TRBJ1-3	-	CARSAGQGNTIYF	TGTGCCAGAAGCGCTGGACAGGGAAACACCATATATTTT
TRBD2	TRBV5-4	TRBJ2-7	-	CASSQERLAGEQYF	TGTGCCAGCAGCCAAGAGCGGTTAGCGGGCGAGCAGTACTTC
TRBD2	TRBV6-1	TRBJ2-4	-	CAGRDPGNIQYF	TGTGCCGGGAGGGATCCGGGGAACATTCAGTACTTC
-	TRBV30	TRBJ1-5	-	CAWGQDSNQPQHF	TGTGCCTGGGGGCAGGATAGCAATCAGCCCCAGCATTTT
TRBD1	TRBV27	TRBJ2-7	-	CASSPGQGVDEQYF	TGTGCCAGCAGCCCCGGACAGGGTGTGGACGAGCAGTACTTC
TRBD1	TRBV28	TRBJ1-5	-	CASRSRGLLNQPQHF	TGTGCCAGCAGGTCCAGGGGGCTATTAAATCAGCCCCAGCATTTT
-	TRBV7-6	TRBJ2-5	-	CASSLASSGEQETQYF	TGTGCCAGCAGCTTAGCAAGTTCAGGGGAGCAAGAGACCCAGTACTTC
TRBD1	TRBV9	TRBJ2-2	-	CASSVAGQGTGELFF	TGTGCCAGCAGCGTAGCGGGACAGGGCACCGGGGAGCTGTTTTTT
TRBD1	TRBV27	TRBJ1-5	-	CASSSQPGQGEYQPQHF	TGTGCCAGCAGTTCCCAACCGGGACAGGGTGAATATCAGCCCCAGCATTTT
TRBD1	TRBV2	TRBJ2-5	-	CASRERTGGKETQYF	TGTGCCAGCAGGGAGAGGACAGGGGGGAAAGAGACCCAGTACTTC
-	TRBV9	TRBJ1-3	-	CASSVGPDFGASGNTIYF	TGTGCCAGCAGCGTAGGTCCGGACTTCGGTGCCTCTGGAAACACCATATATTTT
TRBD2	TRBV28	TRBJ2-5	-	CASRQGLAGWRETQYF	TGTGCCAGCAGACAGGGACTAGCGGGATGGAGAGAGACCCAGTACTTC
-	TRBV11-1	TRBJ2-1	-	CASSAPLINEQFF	TGTGCCAGCAGCGCCCCACTCATCAATGAGCAGTTCTTC
-	TRBV5-5	TRBJ1-1	-	CASSTRQITEAFF	TGTGCCAGCAGCACCCGACAGATCACTGAAGCTTTCTTT
-	TRBV19	TRBJ1-1	-	CASPPSEDTEAFF	TGTGCCAGTCCCCCGTCGGAGGACACTGAAGCTTTCTTT
TRBD2	TRBV2	TRBJ2-7	-	CASSESLAGGEQYF	TGTGCCAGCAGCGAGAGTTTAGCGGGAGGCGAGCAGTACTTC
TRBD1	TRBV13	TRBJ2-7	-	CASSYDRDEQYF	TGTGCCAGCAGCTATGACAGGGACGAGCAGTACTTC
-	TRBV30	TRBJ2-3	-	CAWSDGGTDTQYF	TGTGCCTGGAGTGATGGAGGGACAGATACGCAGTATTTT
-	TRBV5-1	TRBJ2-7	-	CASSLASGAYEQYF	TGCGCCAGCAGCTTGGCCAGCGGAGCCTACGAGCAGTACTTC
-	TRBV2	TRBJ2-7	-	CASSEEAGGEQYF	TGTGCCAGCAGTGAAGAGGCAGGCGGGGAGCAGTACTTC
-	TRBV13	TRBJ1-5	-	CASRWRLYSNQPQHF	TGTGCCAGCAGGTGGCGGCTTTATAGCAATCAGCCCCAGCATTTT
TRBD1	TRBV5-6	TRBJ2-4	-	CASSTGTDLAKNIQYF	TGTGCCAGCAGCACCGGGACAGATTTAGCCAAAAACATTCAGTACTTC
TRBD1	TRBV7-9	TRBJ1-4	-	CASSPRTGTNEKLFF	TGTGCCAGCAGCCCCCGGACAGGGACCAATGAAAAACTGTTTTTT
-	TRBV27	TRBJ2-3	-	CASSLTLGAGTQYF	TGTGCCAGCAGCCTTACCTTGGGAGCGGGTACGCAGTATTTT
TRBD1	TRBV2	TRBJ2-7	-	CASSEDRQNEQYF	TGTGCCAGCAGCGAGGACAGGCAAAACGAGCAGTACTTC
TRBD1	TRBV29-1	TRBJ2-7	-	CSATGAYEQYF	TGCAGCGCAACAGGGGCCTACGAGCAGTACTTC
TRBD1	TRBV19	TRBJ2-7	-	CASSPWTGEYEQYF	TGTGCCAGTAGTCCCTGGACAGGAGAGTACGAGCAGTACTTC
-	TRBV7-9	TRBJ1-1	-	CASSFRTENTEAFF	TGTGCCAGCAGCTTTCGGACAGAGAACACTGAAGCTTTCTTT
-	TRBV15	TRBJ2-4	-	CATSREPDILAKNIQYF	TGTGCCACCAGCAGAGAGCCCGACATCCTAGCCAAAAACATTCAGTACTTC
-	TRBV27	TRBJ2-7	-	CASSLSGSGFYEQYF	TGTGCCAGCAGTTTATCGGGATCGGGGTTCTACGAGCAGTACTTC
TRBD1	TRBV2	TRBJ2-5	-	CASSEPQGVRETQYF	TGTGCCAGCAGTGAACCCCAGGGGGTTCGAGAGACCCAGTACTTC
TRBD1	TRBV7-2	TRBJ1-2	-	CASARQGNYGYTF	TGTGCCAGCGCTCGACAGGGTAACTATGGCTACACCTTC
-	TRBV9	TRBJ2-3	-	CASSALTDTQYF	TGTGCCAGCAGCGCCCTCACAGATACGCAGTATTTT
TRBD1	TRBV18	TRBJ1-1	-	CASSTRPGQGILNTEAFF	TGTGCCAGCTCAACTAGACCGGGACAGGGTATCTTGAACACTGAAGCTTTCTTT
TRBD2	TRBV27	TRBJ2-3	-	CASSSLLAGMSDTQYF	TGTGCCAGCAGTTCCTTACTAGCGGGAATGTCGGATACGCAGTATTTT
TRBD1	TRBV7-9	TRBJ2-5	-	CASSPLDQQGARETQYF	TGTGCCAGCAGCCCGCTCGATCAACAGGGGGCGCGAGAGACCCAGTACTTC
-	TRBV28	TRBJ2-1	few	CASSFARGYNEQFF	TGTGCCAGCAGTTTTGCGCGGGGCTACAATGAGCAGTTCTTC
-	TRBV5-1	TRBJ2-7	-	CASATGLEQYF	TGCGCCAGCGCCACAGGGTTGGAGCAGTACTTC
-	TRBV11-3	TRBJ2-1	-	CASSFRESSYNEQFF	TGTGCCAGCAGCTTCAGGGAAAGCTCCTACAATGAGCAGTTCTTC
TRBD2	TRBV10-3	TRBJ2-1	-	CAIKSGGGAYNEQFF	TGTGCCATCAAGAGTGGCGGGGGGGCATACAATGAGCAGTTCTTC
TRBD1	TRBV19	TRBJ1-2	-	CASSEGTDLYGYTF	TGTGCCAGTTCCGAAGGGACAGACCTCTATGGCTACACCTTC
TRBD2	TRBV2	TRBJ2-7	-	CASTGTTYEESYEQYF	TGTGCCAGCACTGGGACTACCTATGAGGAATCCTACGAGCAGTACTTC
TRBD2	TRBV6-4	TRBJ2-3	-	CASRRTSGSPDTQYF	TGTGCCAGCAGGAGGACTAGCGGGAGTCCAGATACGCAGTATTTT
TRBD1	TRBV5-4	TRBJ1-2	-	CASSLQGADYGYTF	TGTGCCAGCAGCTTGCAGGGGGCGGACTATGGCTACACCTTC
-	TRBV5-1	TRBJ2-7	-	CASSLGVRTFDREQYF	TGCGCCAGCAGCTTGGGAGTGCGGACTTTCGACCGGGAGCAGTACTTC
TRBD1	TRBV5-1	TRBJ1-2	-	CASSAGTGYGYTF	TGCGCCAGCAGCGCCGGGACAGGGTATGGCTACACCTTC
TRBD2	TRBV27	TRBJ2-7	-	CASSQRLAGLYEQYF	TGTGCCAGCAGCCAAAGACTAGCGGGATTGTACGAGCAGTACTTC
TRBD2	TRBV11-2	TRBJ2-7	-	CASSSWTSEKIGSSYEQYF	TGTGCCAGCAGCTCATGGACTAGCGAGAAAATCGGTAGTTCCTACGAGCAGTACTTC
-	TRBV6-5	TRBJ1-5	-	CASQFRENQPQHF	TGTGCCAGCCAGTTCCGGGAGAATCAGCCCCAGCATTTT